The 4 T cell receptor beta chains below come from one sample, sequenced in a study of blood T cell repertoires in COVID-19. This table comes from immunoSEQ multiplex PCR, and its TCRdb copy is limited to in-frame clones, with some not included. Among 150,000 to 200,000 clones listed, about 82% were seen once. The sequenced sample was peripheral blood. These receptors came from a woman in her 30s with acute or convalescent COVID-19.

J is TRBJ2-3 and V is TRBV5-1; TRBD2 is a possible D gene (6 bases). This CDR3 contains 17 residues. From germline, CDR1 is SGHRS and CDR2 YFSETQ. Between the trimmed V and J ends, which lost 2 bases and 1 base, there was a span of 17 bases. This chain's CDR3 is CASSLSPRASGTDTQYF. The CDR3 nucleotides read TGCGCCAGCAGCTTATCCCCCCGGGCTAGCGGCACAGATACGCAGTATTTT.

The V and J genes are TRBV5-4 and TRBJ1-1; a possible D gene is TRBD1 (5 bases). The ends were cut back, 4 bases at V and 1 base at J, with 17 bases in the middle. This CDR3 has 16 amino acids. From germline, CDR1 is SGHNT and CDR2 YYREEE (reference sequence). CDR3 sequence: CASSPGTEFGNTEAFF. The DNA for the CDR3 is TGTGCCAGCAGCCCCGGGACTGAATTCGGGAACACTGAAGCTTTCTTT.

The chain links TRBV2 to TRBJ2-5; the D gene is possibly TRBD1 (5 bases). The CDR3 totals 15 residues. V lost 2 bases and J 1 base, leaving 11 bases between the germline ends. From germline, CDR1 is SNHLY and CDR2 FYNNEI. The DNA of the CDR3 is TGTGCCAGCAGTGAATTGGCAGGGCCCCAAGAGACCCAGTACTTC. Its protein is CASSELAGPQETQYF.

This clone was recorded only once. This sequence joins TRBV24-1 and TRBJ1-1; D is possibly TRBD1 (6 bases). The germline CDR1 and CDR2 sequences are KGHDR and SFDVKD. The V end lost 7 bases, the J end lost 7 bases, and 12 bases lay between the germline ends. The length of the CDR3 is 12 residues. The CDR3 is CATRDDRLEAFF. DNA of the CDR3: TGTGCCACCAGGGACGACAGGCTTGAAGCTTTCTTT.